Below are 4 T cell receptor beta chains sequenced from a single sample in a study of blood T cell repertoires in COVID-19. Measured with immunoSEQ multiplex PCR; TCRdb has only the in-frame clones, and not every one. The sample lists over 130,000 clones, 60% to 80% seen once, with 2.5% to 3% in the top ten. Sequencing was carried out using PBMCs or T cells enriched from blood (not recorded which). Receptors originate from a woman aged 45-60 years who had recovered from COVID-19.

The V gene is TRBV7-6, the J gene TRBJ1-6; 9 bases fit TRBD1. The V segment lost 5 bases and the J segment 6 bases; nucleotides outside the gene matches: 8. The CDR3 totals 16 residues. From germline, CDR1 is SGHVS and CDR2 FNYEAQ. CDR3 bases: TGTGCCAGCAGCCCCTCGACAGGGGGGTCTAATTCACCCCTCCACTTT. Amino acids: CASSPSTGGSNSPLHF.

The rearrangement links TRBV5-1 to TRBJ2-3, with D possibly TRBD1 on 5 matching bases. The CDR3 runs 15 residues. Germline V lookup: CDR1 SGHRS, CDR2 YFSETQ. The V and J ends lost 2 bases and 2 bases respectively, with 12 bases between them. Here the CDR3 reads CASSFRAAFTDTQYF. Here the CDR3 DNA reads TGCGCCAGCAGCTTCAGGGCGGCTTTCACAGATACGCAGTATTTT.

This chain joins TRBV5-1 and TRBJ2-3; 8 nucleotides match TRBD1. Germline V lookup: CDR1 SGHRS, CDR2 YFSETQ. CDR3 length: 16 amino acids. V was pared by 0 bases and J by 3 bases, with 6 bases of the junction left unmatched. DNA for the CDR3: TGCGCCAGCAGCTTGGAGCCCAGGGGGCAGACAGATACGCAGTATTTT. Residues: CASSLEPRGQTDTQYF.

The rearrangement links TRBV12-5 to TRBJ2-5; 12 positions agree with TRBD2. CDR3 length: 15 residues. V dropped 5 bases and J dropped 2; count of bases not matched to a gene: 3. CDR1 and CDR2 from the germline V gene are LGHNT and FRNRAP. CDR3 nucleotide sequence: TGTGCTAGTGGTATCGGACTAGCGGGGCAAGAGACCCAGTACTTC. It yields the protein CASGIGLAGQETQYF. The variable domain in full, with the rest retrieved from reference TRBV12-5 and TRBJ2-5, is DARVTQTPRHKVTEMGQEVTMRCQPILGHNTVFWYRQTMMQGLELLAYFRNRAPLDDSGMPKDRFSAEMPDATLATLKIQPSEPRDSAVYFCASGIGLAGQETQYFGPGTRLLVL.